Below are 2 T cell receptor beta chains sequenced from a single sample in a study of radiation and T cells in renal cell carcinoma (TCRdb year 2020). Library prep was done by the immunoSEQ multiplex PCR assay. The source is immuneACCESS, and TCRdb retained only in-frame sequences with V and J called. Part of the clones is not carried over; for the studies checked, unresolved V genes explain less than half of this, and the remainder is unexplained. This sample comprises tens of thousands of clones, approximately 86% of them detected only once. The ten most abundant clones make up approximately 22% of the sample. The time point label corresponds to: blood 2 weeks post-SBRT. Sample treatment or condition, as interpreted from the label and publication: 15 Gy SBRT to primary tumor, nephrectomy 4 weeks later. The sample here was blood, taken from a patient whose treatment included radiotherapy and nephrectomy. The receptors were gathered from a woman aged 45 to 65 with renal cell carcinoma.

The J gene is TRBJ2-7, the V gene TRBV6-5; 8 positions match TRBD1. Germline lookup yields CDR1 MNHEY and CDR2 SVGAGI. CDR3 length: 16 residues. With V trimmed by 2 bases and J by 0 bases, 6 bases remained unmatched. The CDR3 protein is CASSYTSGGPSYEQYF. The CDR3 DNA is TGTGCCAGCAGTTACACCTCAGGGGGCCCCTCCTACGAGCAGTACTTC.

The chain joins TRBV7-8 to TRBJ2-3, with D perhaps given as TRBD1 or TRBD2 (6 bases each). Germline V CDR1 and CDR2: SGHVS, FQNEAQ. The CDR3 has 15 residues. V gave up 6 bases and J gave up 4 bases, with 17 bases separating them. CDR3 bases: TGTGCCAGCAGGGTCCGGGGGCCGAGTTCAGATACGCAGTATTTT. As protein: CASRVRGPSSDTQYF.